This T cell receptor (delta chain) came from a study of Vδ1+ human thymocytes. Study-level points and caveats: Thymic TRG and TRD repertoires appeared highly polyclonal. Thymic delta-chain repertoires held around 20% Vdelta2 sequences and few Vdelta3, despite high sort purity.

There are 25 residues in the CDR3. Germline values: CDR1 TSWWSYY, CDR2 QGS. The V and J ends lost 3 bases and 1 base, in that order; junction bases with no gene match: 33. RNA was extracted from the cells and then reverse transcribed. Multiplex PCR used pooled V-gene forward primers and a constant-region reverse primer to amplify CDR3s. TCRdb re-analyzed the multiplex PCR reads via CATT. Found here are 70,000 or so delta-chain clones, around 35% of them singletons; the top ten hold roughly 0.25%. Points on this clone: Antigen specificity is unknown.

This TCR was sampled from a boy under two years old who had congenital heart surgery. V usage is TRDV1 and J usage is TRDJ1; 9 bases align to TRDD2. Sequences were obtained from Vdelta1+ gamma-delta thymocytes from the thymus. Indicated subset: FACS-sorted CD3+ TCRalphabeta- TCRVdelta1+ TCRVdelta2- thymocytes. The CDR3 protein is CALGEPLLPTFTFTEANGSTDKLIF. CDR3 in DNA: TGTGCTCTTGGGGAGCCCCTCCTTCCTACGTTTACCTTTACTGAGGCTAACGGGAGCACCGATAAACTCATCTTT.